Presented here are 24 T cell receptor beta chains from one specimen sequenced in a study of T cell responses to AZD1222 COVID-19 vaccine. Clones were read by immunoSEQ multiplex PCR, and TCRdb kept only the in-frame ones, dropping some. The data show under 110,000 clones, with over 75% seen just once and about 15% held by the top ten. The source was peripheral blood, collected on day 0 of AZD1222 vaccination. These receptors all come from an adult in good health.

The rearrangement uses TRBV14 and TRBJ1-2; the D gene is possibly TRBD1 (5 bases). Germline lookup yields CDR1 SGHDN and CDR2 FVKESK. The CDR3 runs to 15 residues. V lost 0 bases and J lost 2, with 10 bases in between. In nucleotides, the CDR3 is TGTGCCAGCAGCCAAGATTGGGGCCCAAACTATGGCTACACCTTC. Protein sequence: CASSQDWGPNYGYTF.

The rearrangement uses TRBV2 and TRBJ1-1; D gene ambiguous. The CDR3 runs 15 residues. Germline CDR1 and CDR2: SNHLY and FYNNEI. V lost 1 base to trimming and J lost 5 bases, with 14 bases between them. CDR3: CASSEVGTRSTEAFF. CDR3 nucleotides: TGTGCCAGCAGTGAAGTCGGCACCCGATCGACTGAAGCTTTCTTT. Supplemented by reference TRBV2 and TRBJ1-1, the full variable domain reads EPEVTQTPSHQVTQMGQEVILRCVPISNHLYFYWYRQILGQKVEFLVSFYNNEISEKSEIFDDQFSVERPDGSNFTLKIRSTKLEDSAMYFCASSEVGTRSTEAFFGQGTRLTVV.

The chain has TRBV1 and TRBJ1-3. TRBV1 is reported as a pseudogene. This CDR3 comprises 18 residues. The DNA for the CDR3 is TGCACCAGCAGCCAAGATTATTGTTCACCTCGCTCTGGAAACACCATATATTTT. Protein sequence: CTSSQDYCSPRSGNTIYF.

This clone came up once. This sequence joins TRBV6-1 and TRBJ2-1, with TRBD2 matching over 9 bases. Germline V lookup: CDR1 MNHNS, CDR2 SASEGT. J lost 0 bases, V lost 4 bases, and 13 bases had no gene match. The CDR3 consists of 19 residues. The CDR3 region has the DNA TGTGCCAGCAGTGGGACTAGCGAAAAGACAGGACGCTCCTACAATGAGCAGTTCTTC. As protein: CASSGTSEKTGRSYNEQFF.

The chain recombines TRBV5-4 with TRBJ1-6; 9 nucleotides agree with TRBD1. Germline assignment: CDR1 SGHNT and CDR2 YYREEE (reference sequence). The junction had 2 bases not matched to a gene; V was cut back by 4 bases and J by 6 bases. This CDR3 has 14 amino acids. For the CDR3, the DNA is TGTGCCAGCAGCGGGACAGGGAGTAATTCACCCCTCCACTTT. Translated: CASSGTGSNSPLHF. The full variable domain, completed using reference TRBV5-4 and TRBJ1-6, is ETGVTQSPTHLIKTRGQQVTLRCSSQSGHNTVSWYQQALGQGPQFIFQYYREEENGRGNFPPRFSGLQFPNYSSELNVNALELDDSALYLCASSGTGSNSPLHFGNGTRLTVT.

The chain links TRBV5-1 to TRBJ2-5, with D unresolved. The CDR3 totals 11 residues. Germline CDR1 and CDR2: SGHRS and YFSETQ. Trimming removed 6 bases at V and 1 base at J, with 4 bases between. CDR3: CASNLQETQYF. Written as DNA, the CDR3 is TGCGCCAGCAATCTCCAAGAGACCCAGTACTTC.

CDR3 DNA sequence: TGTGCCGCATTGCCAGACAGCCGGAGATATAGCAATCAGCCCCAGCATTTT. This gives the protein CAALPDSRRYSNQPQHF. The chain couples TRBV19 to TRBJ1-5, with TRBD1 as a possible D gene (5 bases). CDR1 is LNHDA and CDR2 is SQIVND in the germline V gene (reference sequence). CDR3 length: 17 residues. V lost 11 bases to trimming and J lost 0 bases, with 23 bases between them.

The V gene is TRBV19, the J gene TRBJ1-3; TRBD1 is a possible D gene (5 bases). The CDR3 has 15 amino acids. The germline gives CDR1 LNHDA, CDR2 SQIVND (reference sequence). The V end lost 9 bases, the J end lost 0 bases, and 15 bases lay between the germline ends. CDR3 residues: CASNRIDSSGNTIYF. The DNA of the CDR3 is TGTGCCAGCAACCGTATTGACAGCTCTGGAAACACCATATATTTT.

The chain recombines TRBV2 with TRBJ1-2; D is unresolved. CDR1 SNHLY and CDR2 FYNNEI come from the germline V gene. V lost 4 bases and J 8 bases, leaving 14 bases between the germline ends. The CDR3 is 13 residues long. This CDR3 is CASSGIGREGYTF. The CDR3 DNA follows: TGTGCCAGCAGTGGGATAGGCAGAGAGGGCTACACCTTC.

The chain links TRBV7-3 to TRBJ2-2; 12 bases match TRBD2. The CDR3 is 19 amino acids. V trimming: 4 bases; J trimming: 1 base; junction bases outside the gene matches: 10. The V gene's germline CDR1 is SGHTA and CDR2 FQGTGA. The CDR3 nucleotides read TGTGCCAGCAGCTCACTGACTAGCGGGGGCTCCTGGAACACCGGGGAGCTGTTTTTT. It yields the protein CASSSLTSGGSWNTGELFF.

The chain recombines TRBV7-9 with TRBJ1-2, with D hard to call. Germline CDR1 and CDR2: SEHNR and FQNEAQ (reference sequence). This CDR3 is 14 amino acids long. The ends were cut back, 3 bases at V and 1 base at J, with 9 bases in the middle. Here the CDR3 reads CASSLSQNNYGYTF. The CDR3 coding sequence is TGTGCCAGCAGCTTGTCACAGAATAACTATGGCTACACCTTC.

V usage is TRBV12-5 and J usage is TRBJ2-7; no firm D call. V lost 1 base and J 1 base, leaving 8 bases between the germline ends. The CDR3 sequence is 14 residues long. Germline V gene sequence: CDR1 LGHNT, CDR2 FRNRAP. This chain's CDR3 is CASGLGQQSYEQYF. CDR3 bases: TGTGCTAGTGGTTTGGGTCAGCAATCCTACGAGCAGTACTTC.

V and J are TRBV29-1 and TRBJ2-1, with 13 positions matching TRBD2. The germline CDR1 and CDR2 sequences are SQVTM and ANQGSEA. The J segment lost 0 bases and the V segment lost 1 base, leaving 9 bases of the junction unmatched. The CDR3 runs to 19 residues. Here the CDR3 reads CSVEGGTSGTSSSYNEQFF. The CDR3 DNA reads TGCAGCGTTGAAGGTGGGACTAGCGGGACGTCCAGCTCCTACAATGAGCAGTTCTTC.

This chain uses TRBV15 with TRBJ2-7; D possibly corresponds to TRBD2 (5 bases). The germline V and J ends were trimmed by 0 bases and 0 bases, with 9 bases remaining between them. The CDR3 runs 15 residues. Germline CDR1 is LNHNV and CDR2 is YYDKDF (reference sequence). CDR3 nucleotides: TGTGCCACCAGCAGAGACCGGGAACGCTCCTACGAGCAGTACTTC. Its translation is CATSRDRERSYEQYF.

CDR3 protein: CASSMGQGVWNGYTF. CDR3 bases: TGTGCCAGCAGCATGGGACAGGGGGTTTGGAATGGCTACACCTTC. The chain joins TRBV11-2 to TRBJ1-2, with 11 bases fitting TRBD1. Germline V CDR1 and CDR2: SGHAT, FQNNGV. This CDR3 region has 15 residues. J gave up 6 bases and V 5 bases, and 8 bases lay outside the gene matches.

CDR3 nucleotides: TGTGCCAGTAGTATTGGGACTAGCACCGGGGAGCTGTTTTTT. It codes for CASSIGTSTGELFF. The genes are TRBV19 and TRBJ2-2; 8 bases agree with TRBD2. CDR1 is LNHDA and CDR2 is SQIVND in the germline V gene (reference sequence). J was trimmed by 4 bases and V by 3 bases; bases with no gene match: 1. CDR3 length equals 14 residues.

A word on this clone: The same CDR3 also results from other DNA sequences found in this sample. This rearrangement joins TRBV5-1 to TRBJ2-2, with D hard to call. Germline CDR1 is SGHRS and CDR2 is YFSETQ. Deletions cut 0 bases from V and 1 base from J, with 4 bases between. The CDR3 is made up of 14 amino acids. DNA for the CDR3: TGCGCCAGCAGCTTGGCCCTGAACACCGGGGAGCTGTTTTTT. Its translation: CASSLALNTGELFF.

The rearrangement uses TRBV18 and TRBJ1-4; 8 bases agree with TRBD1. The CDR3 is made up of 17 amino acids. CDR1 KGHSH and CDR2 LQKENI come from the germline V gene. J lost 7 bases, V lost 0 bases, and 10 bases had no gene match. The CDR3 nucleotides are TGTGCCAGCTCACCACCGGACAGGGTATATGCTCGTGAAAAACTGTTTTTT. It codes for CASSPPDRVYAREKLFF.

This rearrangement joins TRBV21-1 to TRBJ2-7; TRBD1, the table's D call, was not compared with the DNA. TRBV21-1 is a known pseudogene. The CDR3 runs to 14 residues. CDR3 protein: CASSKWDSSYEQYF. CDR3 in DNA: TGTGCCAGCAGCAAATGGGACAGCTCCTACGAGCAGTACTTC.

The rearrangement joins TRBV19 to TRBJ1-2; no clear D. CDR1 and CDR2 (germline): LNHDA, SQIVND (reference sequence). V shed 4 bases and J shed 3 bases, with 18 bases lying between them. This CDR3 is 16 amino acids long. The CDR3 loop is CASSTTADGVDYGYTF. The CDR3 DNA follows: TGTGCCAGTAGTACGACCGCGGACGGGGTAGACTATGGCTACACCTTC.

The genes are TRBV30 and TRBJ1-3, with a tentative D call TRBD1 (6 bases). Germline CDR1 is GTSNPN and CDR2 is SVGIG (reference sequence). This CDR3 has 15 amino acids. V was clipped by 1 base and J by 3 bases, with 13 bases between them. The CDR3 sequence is CAWSATGQIGNTIYF. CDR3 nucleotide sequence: TGTGCCTGGAGTGCCACCGGACAGATTGGAAACACCATATATTTT.

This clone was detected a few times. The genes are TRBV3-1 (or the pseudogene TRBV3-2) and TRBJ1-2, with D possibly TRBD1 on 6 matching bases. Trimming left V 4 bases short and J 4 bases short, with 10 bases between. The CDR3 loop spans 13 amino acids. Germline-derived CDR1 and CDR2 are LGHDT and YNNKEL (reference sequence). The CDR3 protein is CASSLLTGYGYTF. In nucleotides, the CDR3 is TGTGCCAGCAGCCTCCTGACAGGCTATGGCTACACCTTC.

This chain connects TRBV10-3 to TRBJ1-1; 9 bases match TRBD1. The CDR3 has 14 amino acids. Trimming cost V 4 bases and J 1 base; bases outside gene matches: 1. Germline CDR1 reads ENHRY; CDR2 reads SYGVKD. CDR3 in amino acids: CAISGTGANTEAFF. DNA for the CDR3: TGTGCCATCAGTGGGACAGGGGCGAACACTGAAGCTTTCTTT.

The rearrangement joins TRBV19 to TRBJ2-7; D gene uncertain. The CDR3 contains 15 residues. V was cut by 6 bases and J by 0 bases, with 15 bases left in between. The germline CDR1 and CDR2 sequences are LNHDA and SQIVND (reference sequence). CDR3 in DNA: TGTGCCAGTAGCCCGACCGGACCCAACTCCTACGAGCAGTACTTC. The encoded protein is CASSPTGPNSYEQYF.